This T cell receptor (beta chain) derives from a study of ipilimumab plus nivolumab after autologous stem cell transplantation. Looking at the study overall: A median of about 8 nivolumab and about five ipilimumab doses were given. General study results and limits: The authors say TCR, Treg and microbiome findings warrant further study.

Patients got ipilimumab 1 mg/kg beginning 14 to 28 days post-transplant. Patients got 3 mg/kg IV nivolumab weeks 1, 4, 7, 10, then biweekly through week 26. Profiled with immunoSEQ multiplex PCR; TCRdb holds only in-frame clones, not every one. The sample carries 15,000 to 20,000 clones, about 81% recorded once. In the case of this clone: Its matching antigen is unknown.

The receptor's source is a male donor with diffuse large B-cell lymphoma. The sequences come from PBMCs, collected in a trial of ipilimumab plus nivolumab as post-transplant consolidation.

The CDR3 region has the DNA TGCGCCAGCAGCCAGTCCGGGCAAGAGACCCAGTACTTC. Its protein is CASSQSGQETQYF. The rearrangement uses TRBV5-1 and TRBJ2-5; D gene unclear. The CDR3 runs to 13 residues. Per germline, CDR1 SGHRS and CDR2 YFSETQ. Trimming took 4 bases from V and 2 from J, leaving 9 bases between them.